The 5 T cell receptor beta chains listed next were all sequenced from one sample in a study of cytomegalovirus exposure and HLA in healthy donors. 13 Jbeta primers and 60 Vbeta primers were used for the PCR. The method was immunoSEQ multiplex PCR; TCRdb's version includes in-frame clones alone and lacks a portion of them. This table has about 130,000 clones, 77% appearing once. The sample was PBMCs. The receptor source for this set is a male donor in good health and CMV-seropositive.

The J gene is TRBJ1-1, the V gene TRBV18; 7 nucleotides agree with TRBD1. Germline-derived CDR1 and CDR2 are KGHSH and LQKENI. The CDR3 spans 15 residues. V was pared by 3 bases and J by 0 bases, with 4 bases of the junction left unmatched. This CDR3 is CASSPLTGVNTEAFF. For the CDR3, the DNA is TGTGCCAGCTCACCTCTTACAGGGGTGAACACTGAAGCTTTCTTT.

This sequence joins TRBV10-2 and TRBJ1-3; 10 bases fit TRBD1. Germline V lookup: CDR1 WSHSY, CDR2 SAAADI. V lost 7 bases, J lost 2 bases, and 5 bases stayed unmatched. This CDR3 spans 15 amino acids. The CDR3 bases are TGCGCCAGCACAAGGGGACAGGGGACTGGAAACACCATATATTTT. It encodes CASTRGQGTGNTIYF.

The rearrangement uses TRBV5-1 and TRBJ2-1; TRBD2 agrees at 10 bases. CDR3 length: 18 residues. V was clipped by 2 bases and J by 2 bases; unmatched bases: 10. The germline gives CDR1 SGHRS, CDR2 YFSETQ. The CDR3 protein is CASSFLRVAGGAYNEQFF. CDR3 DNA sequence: TGCGCCAGCAGCTTTCTACGAGTAGCGGGAGGTGCCTACAATGAGCAGTTCTTC.

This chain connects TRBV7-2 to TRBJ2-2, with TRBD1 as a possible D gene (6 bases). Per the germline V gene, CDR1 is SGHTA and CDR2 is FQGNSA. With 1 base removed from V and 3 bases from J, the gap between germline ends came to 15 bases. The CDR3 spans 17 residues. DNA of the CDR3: TGTGCCAGCAGCTTAGGACCGAGGGGGTGGGACACCGGGGAGCTGTTTTTT. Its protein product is CASSLGPRGWDTGELFF.

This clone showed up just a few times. The CDR3 coding sequence is TGTGCCAGCAGTGCCGGGTCAGGGGGAGGTTCTCAGCCCCAGCATTTT. Translating it yields CASSAGSGGGSQPQHF. The chain recombines TRBV6-1 with TRBJ1-5; 7 nucleotides agree with TRBD1. The CDR3 totals 16 residues. The J segment lost 6 bases and the V segment lost 4 bases, leaving 12 bases of the junction unmatched. Germline CDR1 MNHNS, CDR2 SASEGT.